These T cell receptor beta chains were read from a single sample in a study of CD8 T cells in ankylosing spondylitis. TCRdb analysed the 5' RACE reads with MiXCR anew, one entry per CDR3 protein. The sample contains 200,000 or so distinct CDR3 sequences, 10% to 15% of which appear only once. The source material was blood, either unsorted or a sorted T cell fraction (not recorded which). Receptors were obtained from a female donor with ankylosing spondylitis or in good health (not recorded which). Both conserved end residues are trimmed from each CDR3. Rows may omit the clone size; those that give it use once, few, many or a size class.

clone size,V gene,J gene,CDR3 protein
many,TRBV5-1,TRBJ2-1,ASSPTPVHSYNEQF
once,TRBV12-3/TRBV12-4,TRBJ1-5,ASSLYSNRPQH
many,TRBV5-1,TRBJ1-1,ASSLDGGGGTEAF
many,TRBV20-1,TRBJ1-5,SATDEKPQH
many,TRBV28,TRBJ2-3,ASGLSTDTQY
many,TRBV4-3,TRBJ1-5,ASSQDLGSTAQPQH
many,TRBV15,TRBJ2-4,ATAGGAAKNIQY
NA,TRBV7-2,TRBJ2-3,ASSPFAGGADTQY
many,TRBV4-3,TRBJ1-2,ASSQSTGTAGYGYT
few,TRBV15,TRBJ1-4,ATSPTLGGTGAEKLF
many,TRBV6-8,TRBJ2-2,ASSYPDRRPNTGELF
many,TRBV10-3,TRBJ1-1,AIGQLMNTEAF
many,TRBV14,TRBJ2-7,ASSQVTESEQY
NA,TRBV6-2/TRBV6-3,TRBJ2-5,ASSQGSYQY
many,TRBV5-1,TRBJ1-2,ASSLITETYGYT
many,TRBV29-1,TRBJ2-7,SVVESGSGTWEQY
many,TRBV4-3,TRBJ2-6,ASSQGESGTDGANVLT
many,TRBV30,TRBJ1-1,AWSEGLVNTEAF
many,TRBV20-1,TRBJ2-2,SARGGEFTGELF
many,TRBV27,TRBJ1-1,ASSLGGGYSVAF
many,TRBV2,TRBJ2-2,ASSRTGHTGELF
many,TRBV9,TRBJ2-1,ASSPRSDAGASYNEQF
many,TRBV9,TRBJ2-6,ASSVDRTGANVLT
many,TRBV6-1,TRBJ1-4,ASRDRATNEKLF
many,TRBV24-1,TRBJ2-3,ATSPGATGPDTQY
many,TRBV5-1,TRBJ2-1,ASSSHGTSGSGSYNEQF
few,TRBV11-1,TRBJ2-1,ASSFPYRTSGSHNEQF
few,TRBV20-1,TRBJ1-2,SAGYGYT
NA,TRBV5-6,TRBJ2-7,ASSLAGTLSYEQY
few,TRBV12-3/TRBV12-4,TRBJ1-1,ASSLGSGRPEAF
few,TRBV5-6,TRBJ1-3,ASSLVGTSGNTIY
many,TRBV24-1,TRBJ2-1,ATSGEGRGSDNEQF
few,TRBV27,TRBJ2-7,ASSLSAVKTYEQY
once,TRBV2,TRBJ1-5,ASSTEYGNQPQH
NA,TRBV19,TRBJ2-1,ASSRSRPFSYNEQF
NA,TRBV15,TRBJ2-1,ATSRDRLHRADEQF
many,TRBV3-1,TRBJ1-1,ASSQGTGEAF
NA,TRBV11-3,TRBJ2-7,ASSTTPVGGSEQY
few,TRBV20-1,TRBJ2-7,SARARAAGVSPYEQY
many,TRBV2,TRBJ2-7,ASRSSELSYEQY
NA,TRBV6-2/TRBV6-3,TRBJ2-3,ASTIASGSGTDTQY
NA,TRBV7-6,TRBJ2-1,ASSLIISASGSNEQF
many,TRBV5-1,TRBJ2-2,ASSKAGANTGELF
few,TRBV20-1,TRBJ2-3,SASPAGSDLTDTQY
many,TRBV5-6,TRBJ2-1,ASSFGLLSLVGRDEQF
NA,TRBV7-8,TRBJ2-3,ASSPAGSTDTQY
NA,TRBV20-1,TRBJ2-7,SAPPGLAASYEQY
few,TRBV24-1,TRBJ2-2,ATRKSNTGELF
many,TRBV29-1,TRBJ2-1,SVVAGGINNEQF
few,TRBV20-1,TRBJ2-7,SANSGRYEQY
many,TRBV29-1,TRBJ2-7,SVGGGKTYEQY
many,TRBV9,TRBJ1-1,ASSRNSQEAF